The 2 T cell receptor beta chains reported below all come from one sample, sequenced in a study of vaccination and CD4 T cells after COVID-19. Treatment of the sample: approximately 9-day PBMC culture with coronavirus spike peptide pools or control peptides (ViraFEST assay). The assay that was used to sequence DNA from cultured CD4+ T cells was the Oncomine TCR Beta short-read assay. In TCRdb, the PCR reads were re-called with MiXCR into one record per CDR3 protein. The top ten hold roughly a quarter of the sample, which has 3,500 to 5,000 distinct CDR3 sequences, 21% seen once. These receptors are not linked to any known antigen. Sequences were obtained from CD4+ T cells from blood, cultured in vitro. These receptors all come from a human donor who had recovered from COVID-19.

This rearrangement joins TRBV9 to TRBJ1-2; TRBD1 might be the D (6 bases). Germline V gives CDR1 SGDLS, CDR2 YYNGEE. The V and J ends lost 3 bases and 6 bases respectively, with 18 bases between them. This CDR3 has 15 amino acids. The CDR3 loop is CASSAYPGAQNGYTF. In nucleotides, the CDR3 is TGTGCCAGCAGCGCTTACCCGGGGGCCCAAAATGGCTACACCTTC.

Relative to its sample, this clonotype is medium-sized. This chain links TRBV6-1 with TRBJ2-3; 9 positions match TRBD2. V was pared by 5 bases and J by 4 bases, with 10 bases of the junction left unmatched. In germline, CDR1 is MNHNS, CDR2 SASEGT. The CDR3 has 16 amino acids. CDR3 nucleotide sequence: TGTGCCAGCAGTAAGACTAGCGGACTCCCCGCAGATACGCAGTATTTT. Amino acid sequence: CASSKTSGLPADTQYF.